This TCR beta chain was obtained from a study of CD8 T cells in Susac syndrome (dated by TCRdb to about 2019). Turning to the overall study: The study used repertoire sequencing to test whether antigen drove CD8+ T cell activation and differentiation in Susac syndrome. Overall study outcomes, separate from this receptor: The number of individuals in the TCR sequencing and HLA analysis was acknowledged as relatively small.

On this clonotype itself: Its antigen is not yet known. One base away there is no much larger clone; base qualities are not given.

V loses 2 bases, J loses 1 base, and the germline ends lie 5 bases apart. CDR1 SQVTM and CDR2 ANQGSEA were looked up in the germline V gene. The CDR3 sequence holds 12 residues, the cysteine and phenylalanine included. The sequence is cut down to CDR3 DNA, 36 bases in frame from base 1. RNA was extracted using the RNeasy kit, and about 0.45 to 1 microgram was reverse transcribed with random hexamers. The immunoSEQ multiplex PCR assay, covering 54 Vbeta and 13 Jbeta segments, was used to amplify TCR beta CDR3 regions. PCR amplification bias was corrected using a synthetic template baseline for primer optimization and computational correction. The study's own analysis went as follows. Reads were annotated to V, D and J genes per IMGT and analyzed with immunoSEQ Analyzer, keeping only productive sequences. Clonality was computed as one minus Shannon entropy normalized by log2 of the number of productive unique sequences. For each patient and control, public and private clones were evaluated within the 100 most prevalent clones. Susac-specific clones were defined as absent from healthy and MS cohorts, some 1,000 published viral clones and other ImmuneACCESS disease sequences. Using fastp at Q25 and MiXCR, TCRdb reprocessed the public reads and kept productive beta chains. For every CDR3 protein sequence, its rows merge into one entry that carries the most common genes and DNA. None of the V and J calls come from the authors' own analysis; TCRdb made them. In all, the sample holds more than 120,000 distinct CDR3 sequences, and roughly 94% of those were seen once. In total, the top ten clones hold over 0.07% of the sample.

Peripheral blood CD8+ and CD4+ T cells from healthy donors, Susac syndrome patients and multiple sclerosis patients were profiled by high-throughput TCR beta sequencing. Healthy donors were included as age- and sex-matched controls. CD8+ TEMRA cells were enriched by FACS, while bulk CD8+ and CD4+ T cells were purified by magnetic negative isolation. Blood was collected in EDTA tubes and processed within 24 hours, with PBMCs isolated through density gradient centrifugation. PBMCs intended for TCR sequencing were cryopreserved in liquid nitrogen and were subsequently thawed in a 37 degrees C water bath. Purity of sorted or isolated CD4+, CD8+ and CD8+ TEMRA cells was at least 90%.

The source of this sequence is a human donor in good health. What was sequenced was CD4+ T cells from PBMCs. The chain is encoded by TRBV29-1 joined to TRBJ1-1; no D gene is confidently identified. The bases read TGCAGCGTTGAACTACAGAACACTGAAGCTTTCTTT. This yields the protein CSVELQNTEAFF. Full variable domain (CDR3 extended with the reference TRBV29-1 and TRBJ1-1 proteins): SAVISQKPSRDICQRGTSLTIQCQVDSQVTMMFWYRQQPGQSLTLIATANQGSEATYESGFVIDKFPISRPNLTFSTLTVSNMSPEDSSIYLCSVELQNTEAFFGQGTRLTVV.